These 21 T cell receptor beta chains share one sample of origin, sequenced in a study of cytomegalovirus exposure and HLA in healthy donors. Repertoires were generated with immunoSEQ multiplex PCR, while TCRdb's copy carries only in-frame clones and drops some. The top ten hold around 1% of the sample, which has some 270,000 clones, 80% to 90% seen once. The sequenced sample was PBMCs. The source of these receptors is a woman aged 18-29 years in good health and CMV-seronegative.

The CDR3: CASTLGPYGERNEQFF. CDR3 DNA sequence: TGTGCCAGCACCTTAGGCCCATATGGGGAGAGGAATGAGCAGTTCTTC. The V and J genes are TRBV9 and TRBJ2-1, with D perhaps TRBD2 (5 bases). The germline V and J ends were trimmed by 6 bases and 7 bases, with 23 bases remaining between them. Germline CDR1 SGDLS, CDR2 YYNGEE. The CDR3 totals 16 residues.

The rearrangement joins TRBV30 to TRBJ2-3, with 14 bases lining up with TRBD2. The trim removed 3 bases at V and 6 bases at J, leaving 8 bases unmatched. The CDR3 spans 16 residues. Germline-derived CDR1 and CDR2 are GTSNPN and SVGIG (reference sequence). CDR3 DNA: TGTGCCTGGAGCCCCGGGACTAGCGGGAGTTTCGATACGCAGTATTTT. It translates to CAWSPGTSGSFDTQYF.

The CDR3 sequence: CASSPEVPANPNEQFF. The CDR3 DNA sequence: TGCGCCAGCAGCCCCGAGGTCCCCGCGAATCCCAATGAGCAGTTCTTC. The rearrangement joins TRBV5-1 to TRBJ2-1; D is undetermined. V was cut by 4 bases and J by 6 bases, with 20 bases left in between. This CDR3 contains 16 residues. The germline gives CDR1 SGHRS, CDR2 YFSETQ.

This clone occurred once. The rearrangement joins TRBV5-6 to TRBJ2-2; possibly TRBD1 for D (5 bases). V dropped 4 bases and J dropped 3 bases, with 22 bases sitting between them. The V gene's germline CDR1 is SGHDT and CDR2 YYEEEE. This CDR3 is built from 18 residues. The CDR3: CASSPLDSLIGDTGELFF. The CDR3 nucleotides read TGTGCCAGCAGCCCCCTCGACAGTTTGATAGGTGACACCGGGGAGCTGTTTTTT.

This rearrangement joins TRBV6-5 to TRBJ1-2; tentative D call: TRBD1 (5 bases). CDR1 and CDR2 (germline): MNHEY, SVGAGI. V was cut by 8 bases and J by 4 bases, with 8 bases left in between. This CDR3 comprises 11 residues. CDR3 DNA sequence: TGTGCCAGCGGGGCTGGCTATGGCTACACCTTC. Amino acid sequence: CASGAGYGYTF.

V usage is TRBV25-1 and J usage is TRBJ1-3; TRBD1 might be the D (5 bases). Trimming stripped 1 base from V and 2 bases from J, with 12 bases between. CDR1 and CDR2 from the germline V gene are MGHDK and SYGVNS. This CDR3 contains 16 residues. CDR3: CASSEWEGRAGNTIYF. DNA of the CDR3: TGTGCCAGCAGTGAATGGGAAGGCAGGGCTGGAAACACCATATATTTT.

The chain employs TRBV5-1 and TRBJ2-2; 7 nucleotides line up with TRBD1. The ends lost 7 bases at V and 2 bases at J; junction bases unmatched: 8. The CDR3 length is 15 residues. Germline-derived CDR1 and CDR2 are SGHRS and YFSETQ. The CDR3, as DNA: TGCGCCAGCCAGATCGGGACAGCCAACACCGGGGAGCTGTTTTTT. Residues: CASQIGTANTGELFF.

By share of the sample, this clone is medium-sized. The chain links TRBV6-4 to TRBJ1-6; the match to TRBD1 covers 7 bases. The germline CDR1 and CDR2 sequences are MRHNA and SNTAGT. The CDR3 spans 15 residues. V was pared by 3 bases and J by 7 bases, with 6 bases of the junction left unmatched. As DNA, the CDR3 is TGTGCCAGCAGTGAGACAGGGTCGGGGAATTCACCCCTCCACTTT. Translation gives CASSETGSGNSPLHF.

The rearrangement links TRBV11-2 to TRBJ2-7; TRBD2 matches 7 bases. Germline CDR1 and CDR2: SGHAT and FQNNGV. Germline trimming cut 4 bases from V and 5 bases from J; bases unmatched to any gene: 11. CDR3 length: 15 amino acids. The CDR3 reads CASSSGGVAVHEQYF. CDR3 DNA sequence: TGTGCCAGCAGCTCGGGGGGAGTCGCGGTCCACGAGCAGTACTTC.

This chain links TRBV7-6 with TRBJ2-1, with 13 bases lining up with TRBD2. Germline V lookup: CDR1 SGHVS, CDR2 FNYEAQ. Trimming took 1 base from V and 8 from J; bases not matched to a gene: 5. The CDR3 length is 16 residues. CDR3 sequence (DNA): TGTGCCAGCAGCTTAGTTAGACTAGCGGGAGGACATGAGCAGTTCTTC. This sequence encodes CASSLVRLAGGHEQFF.

This rearrangement joins TRBV5-1 to TRBJ2-7, with a tentative D call TRBD1 (5 bases). The CDR3 is 13 residues long. From germline, CDR1 is SGHRS and CDR2 YFSETQ. Trimming took 0 bases from V and 1 from J, leaving 5 bases between them. In DNA form, the CDR3 reads TGCGCCAGCAGCTTGGGACAGTCCTACGAGCAGTACTTC. This sequence encodes CASSLGQSYEQYF.

The chain joins TRBV10-1 to TRBJ2-2, with a weak D call TRBD1 (6 bases). Germline V CDR1 and CDR2: WNHNN, SYGVQD (reference sequence). V lost 1 base, J lost 1 base, and 10 bases lay in between. There are 16 residues in the CDR3. In nucleotides, the CDR3 is TGCGCCAGCAGTGAGTTGAAGGGACAGAACACCGGGGAGCTGTTTTTT. It encodes CASSELKGQNTGELFF.

J is TRBJ2-3 and V is TRBV5-1; 9 positions match TRBD1. Germline V gives CDR1 SGHRS, CDR2 YFSETQ. The V segment lost 1 base and the J segment 4 bases; nucleotides outside the gene matches: 4. The CDR3 sequence is 15 residues long. The CDR3, as DNA: TGCGCCAGCAGCTTGTGGACAGGGGCCCCAGATACGCAGTATTTT. Amino acid sequence: CASSLWTGAPDTQYF. Using reference TRBV5-1 and TRBJ2-3 for the parts outside the CDR3, the full variable domain is KAGVTQTPRYLIKTRGQQVTLSCSPISGHRSVSWYQQTPGQGLQFLFEYFSETQRNKGNFPGRFSGRQFSNSRSEMNVSTLELGDSALYLCASSLWTGAPDTQYFGPGTRLTVL.

Concerning this clone itself: Other DNA sequences in this specimen translate into the identical CDR3. This chain links TRBV18 with TRBJ1-1, with D possibly being TRBD1 (5 bases). The germline V gene encodes CDR1 KGHSH and CDR2 LQKENI. CDR3 size: 14 residues. V gave up 3 bases and J gave up 1 base, with 9 bases separating them. In DNA form, the CDR3 reads TGTGCCAGCTCACCGTCGGGGGGGAACACTGAAGCTTTCTTT. The encoded protein is CASSPSGGNTEAFF.

The V gene is TRBV6-5, the J gene TRBJ1-4; D remains ambiguous. The CDR3 runs to 15 residues. Looked up from germline, CDR1 is MNHEY and CDR2 is SVGAGI. V dropped 6 bases and J dropped 3 bases, with 14 bases sitting between them. The CDR3 DNA reads TGTGCCAGCAGGATCGACGGGAGGCCTAATGAAAAACTGTTTTTT. It is translated as CASRIDGRPNEKLFF.

The genes are TRBV11-3 and TRBJ2-1; 9 bases map to TRBD1. V was pared by 6 bases and J by 6 bases, with 9 bases of the junction left unmatched. The CDR3 runs 15 residues. Germline CDR1 and CDR2: SGHNT and YENEEA. The CDR3 bases are TGTGCCAGCAGTCCCCGGACAGGGGTCCCCAATGAGCAGTTCTTC. Encoded protein: CASSPRTGVPNEQFF.

This chain uses TRBV27 with TRBJ1-2; TRBD1 aligns across 8 bases. Germline V gives CDR1 MNHEY, CDR2 SMNVEV (reference sequence). CDR3 length: 14 residues. The V segment lost 2 bases and the J segment 3 bases; nucleotides outside the gene matches: 2. This chain's CDR3 is CASSLDRGYYGYTF. CDR3 DNA: TGTGCCAGCAGTTTAGACAGGGGATACTATGGCTACACCTTC.

The V and J genes are TRBV5-1 and TRBJ2-3; TRBD1 matches at 7 bases. CDR3 length equals 15 residues. Germline CDR1 is SGHRS and CDR2 is YFSETQ. The V segment lost 4 bases and the J segment 3 bases; nucleotides outside the gene matches: 8. The CDR3 here is CASSMTGFGTDTQYF. In nucleotides, the CDR3 is TGCGCCAGCAGCATGACAGGGTTTGGTACAGATACGCAGTATTTT.

This chain joins TRBV9 and TRBJ2-7, with TRBD2 identical over 8 bases. Germline V CDR1 and CDR2: SGDLS, YYNGEE. This CDR3 spans 16 amino acids. V was pared by 0 bases and J by 2 bases, with 7 bases of the junction left unmatched. The CDR3 loop reads CASSVEDSGVAYEQYF. CDR3 nucleotides: TGTGCCAGCAGCGTAGAGGATAGCGGGGTTGCCTACGAGCAGTACTTC.

J is TRBJ1-6 and V is TRBV4-3, with D unclear. Germline V gene sequence: CDR1 LGHNA, CDR2 YSLEER. Trimming took off 0 bases at V and 3 bases at J, with 6 bases between the two ends. The CDR3 spans 15 residues. In DNA form, the CDR3 reads TGCGCCAGCAGCCAAGAACTGAACTATAATTCACCCCTCCACTTT. As protein: CASSQELNYNSPLHF.

This clone turned up a few times. The J gene is TRBJ1-5, the V gene TRBV19; the match to TRBD1 covers 8 bases. With 10 bases clipped from V and 2 bases from J, the junction kept 10 bases outside the gene matches. CDR1 and CDR2 (germline): LNHDA, SQIVND (reference sequence). This CDR3 region has 15 residues. CDR3: CATYDQGQGNQPQHF. CDR3 in DNA: TGTGCCACCTACGACCAGGGACAGGGCAATCAGCCCCAGCATTTT.